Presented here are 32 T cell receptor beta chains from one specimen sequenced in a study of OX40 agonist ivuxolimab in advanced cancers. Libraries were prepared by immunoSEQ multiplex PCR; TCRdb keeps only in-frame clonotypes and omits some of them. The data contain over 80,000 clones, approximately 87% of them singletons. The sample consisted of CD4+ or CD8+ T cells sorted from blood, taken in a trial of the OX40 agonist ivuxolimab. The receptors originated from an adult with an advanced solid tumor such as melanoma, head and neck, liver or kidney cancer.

The CDR3 loop reads CASSEAGQGINIQYF. The DNA of the CDR3 is TGTGCCAGCAGTGAAGCGGGACAGGGGATAAACATTCAGTACTTC. The rearrangement uses TRBV2 and TRBJ2-4; TRBD1 aligns across 10 bases. The CDR3 length is 15 residues. Looked up from germline, CDR1 is SNHLY and CDR2 is FYNNEI. V shed 0 bases and J 6 bases; nucleotides not matched to a gene: 2. Drawing the rest from reference TRBV2 and TRBJ2-4, the complete variable domain is EPEVTQTPSHQVTQMGQEVILRCVPISNHLYFYWYRQILGQKVEFLVSFYNNEISEKSEIFDDQFSVERPDGSNFTLKIRSTKLEDSAMYFCASSEAGQGINIQYFGAGTRLSVL.

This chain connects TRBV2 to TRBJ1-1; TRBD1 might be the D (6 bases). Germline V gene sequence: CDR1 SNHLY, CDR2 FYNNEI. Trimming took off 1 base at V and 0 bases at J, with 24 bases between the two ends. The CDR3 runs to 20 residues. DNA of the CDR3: TGTGCCAGCAGTGAAGACTACCTTTTTGTAGGGGGGCGGATGAACACTGAAGCTTTCTTT. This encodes CASSEDYLFVGGRMNTEAFF.

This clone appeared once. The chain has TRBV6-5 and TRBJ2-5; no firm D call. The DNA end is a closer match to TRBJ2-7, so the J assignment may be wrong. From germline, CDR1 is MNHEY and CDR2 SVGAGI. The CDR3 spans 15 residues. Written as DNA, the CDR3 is TGTGCCAGCAGCCAGTCTTCGCCTAGAGTTGGCGAGCAGTACTTC. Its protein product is CASSQSSPRVGEQYF.

The DNA for the CDR3 is TGTGCCAGCAGCTTAAACGGACAGTCCAATCAGCCCCAGCATTTT. Translated, it gives CASSLNGQSNQPQHF. The chain joins TRBV7-2 to TRBJ1-5; TRBD1 might be the D (6 bases). CDR1 and CDR2 from the germline V gene are SGHTA and FQGNSA. The CDR3 has 15 amino acids. The V end was cut by 2 bases, the J end by 3 bases, with 11 bases between.

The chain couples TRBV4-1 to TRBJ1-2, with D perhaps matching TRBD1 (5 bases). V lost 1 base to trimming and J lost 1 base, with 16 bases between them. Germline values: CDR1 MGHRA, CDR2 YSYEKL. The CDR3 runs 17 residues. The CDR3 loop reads CASSQVGAGIFNYGYTF. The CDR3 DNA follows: TGCGCCAGCAGCCAAGTTGGGGCAGGGATTTTTAACTATGGCTACACCTTC.

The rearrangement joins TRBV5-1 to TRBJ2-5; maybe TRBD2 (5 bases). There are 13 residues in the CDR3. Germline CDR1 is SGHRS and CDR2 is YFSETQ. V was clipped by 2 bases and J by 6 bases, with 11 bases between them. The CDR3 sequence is CASSFGGVQTQYF. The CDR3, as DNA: TGCGCCAGCAGCTTTGGAGGCGTCCAGACCCAGTACTTC.

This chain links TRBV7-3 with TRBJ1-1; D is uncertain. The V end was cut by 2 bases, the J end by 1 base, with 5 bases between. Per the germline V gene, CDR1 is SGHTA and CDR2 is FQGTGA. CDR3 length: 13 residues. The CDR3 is CASSLQQNTEAFF. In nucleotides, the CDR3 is TGTGCCAGCAGCTTACAGCAGAACACTGAAGCTTTCTTT.

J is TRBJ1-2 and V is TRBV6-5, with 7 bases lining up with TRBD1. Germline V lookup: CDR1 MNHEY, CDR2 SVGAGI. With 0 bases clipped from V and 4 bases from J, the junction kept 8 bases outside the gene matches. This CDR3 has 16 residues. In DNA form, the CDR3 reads TGTGCCAGCAGTTACTCGATGGAGGGGGCAAGCTATGGCTACACCTTC. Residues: CASSYSMEGASYGYTF.

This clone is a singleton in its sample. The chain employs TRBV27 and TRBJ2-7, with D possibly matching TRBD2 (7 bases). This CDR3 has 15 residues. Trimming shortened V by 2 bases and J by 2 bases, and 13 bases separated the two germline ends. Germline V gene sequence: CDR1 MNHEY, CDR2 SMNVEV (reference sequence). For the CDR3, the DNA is TGTGCCAGCAGTTTAAGTCCGGGGGGCCCCTACGAGCAGTACTTC. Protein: CASSLSPGGPYEQYF.

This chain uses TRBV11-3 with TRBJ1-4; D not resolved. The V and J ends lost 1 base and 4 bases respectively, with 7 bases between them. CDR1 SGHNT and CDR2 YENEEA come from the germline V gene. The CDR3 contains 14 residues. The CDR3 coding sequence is TGTGCCAGCAGCTTAGCGAGGGATAATGAAAAACTGTTTTTT. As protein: CASSLARDNEKLFF.

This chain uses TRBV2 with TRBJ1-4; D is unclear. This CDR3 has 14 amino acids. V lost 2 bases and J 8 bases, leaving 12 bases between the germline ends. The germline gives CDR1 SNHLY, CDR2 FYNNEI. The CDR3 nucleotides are TGTGCCAGCAGTGAAATTGATAGCTTAGAAAAACTGTTTTTT. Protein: CASSEIDSLEKLFF.

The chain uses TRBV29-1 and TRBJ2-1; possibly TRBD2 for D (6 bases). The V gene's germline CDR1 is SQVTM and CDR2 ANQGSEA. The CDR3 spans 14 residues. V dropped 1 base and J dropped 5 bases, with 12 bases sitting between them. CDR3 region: CSVEVFTGDNEQFF. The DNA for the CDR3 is TGCAGCGTTGAAGTCTTCACGGGAGACAATGAGCAGTTCTTC.

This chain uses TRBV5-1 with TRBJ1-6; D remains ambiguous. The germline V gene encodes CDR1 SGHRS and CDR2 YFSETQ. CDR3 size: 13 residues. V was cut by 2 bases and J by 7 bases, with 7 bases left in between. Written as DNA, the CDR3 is TGCGCCAGCAGCTTAGCGGAGAATTCACCCCTCCACTTT. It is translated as CASSLAENSPLHF.

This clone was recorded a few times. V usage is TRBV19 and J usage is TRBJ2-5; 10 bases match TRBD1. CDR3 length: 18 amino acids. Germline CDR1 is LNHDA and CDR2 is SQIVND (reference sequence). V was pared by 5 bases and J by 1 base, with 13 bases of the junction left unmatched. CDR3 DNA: TGTGCCAGTAGTCGCTTCCGGGACAGGGGTATACGCCAAGAGACCCAGTACTTC. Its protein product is CASSRFRDRGIRQETQYF. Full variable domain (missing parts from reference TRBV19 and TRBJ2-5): DGGITQSPKYLFRKEGQNVTLSCEQNLNHDAMYWYRQDPGQGLRLIYYSQIVNDFQKGDIAEGYSVSREKKESFPLTVTSAQKNPTAFYLCASSRFRDRGIRQETQYFGPGTRLLVL.

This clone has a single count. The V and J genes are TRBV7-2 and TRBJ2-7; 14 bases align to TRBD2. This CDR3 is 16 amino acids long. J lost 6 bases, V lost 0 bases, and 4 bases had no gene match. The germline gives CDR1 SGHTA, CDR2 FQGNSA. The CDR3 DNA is TGTGCCAGCAGCTTAGCGGGGACTAGCGGGAGAACCGAGCAGTACTTC. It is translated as CASSLAGTSGRTEQYF.

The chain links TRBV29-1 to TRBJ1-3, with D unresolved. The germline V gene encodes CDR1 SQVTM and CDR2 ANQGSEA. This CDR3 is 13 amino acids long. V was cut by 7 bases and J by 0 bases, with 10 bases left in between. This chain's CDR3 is CSAKAFSGNTIYF. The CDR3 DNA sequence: TGCAGCGCCAAAGCTTTCTCTGGAAACACCATATATTTT.

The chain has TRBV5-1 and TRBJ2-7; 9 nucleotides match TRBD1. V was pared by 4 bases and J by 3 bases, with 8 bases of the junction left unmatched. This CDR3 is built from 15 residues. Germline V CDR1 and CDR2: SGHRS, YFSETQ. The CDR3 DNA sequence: TGCGCCAGCAGCCTAGCCCGGGACAGGGTCTACGAGCAGTACTTC. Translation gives CASSLARDRVYEQYF.

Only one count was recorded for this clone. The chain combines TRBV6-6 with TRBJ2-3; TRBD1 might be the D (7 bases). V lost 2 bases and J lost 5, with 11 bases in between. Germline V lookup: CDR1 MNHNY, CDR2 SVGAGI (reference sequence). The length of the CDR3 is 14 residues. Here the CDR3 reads CASSYGGGGDTQYF. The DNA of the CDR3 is TGTGCCAGCAGTTACGGAGGGGGCGGAGATACGCAGTATTTT.

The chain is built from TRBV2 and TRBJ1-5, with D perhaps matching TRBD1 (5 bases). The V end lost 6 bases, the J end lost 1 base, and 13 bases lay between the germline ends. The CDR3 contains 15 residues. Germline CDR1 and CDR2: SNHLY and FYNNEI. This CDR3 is CASRRTGLSNQPQHF. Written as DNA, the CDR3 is TGTGCCAGCAGACGAACGGGACTGAGCAATCAGCCCCAGCATTTT.

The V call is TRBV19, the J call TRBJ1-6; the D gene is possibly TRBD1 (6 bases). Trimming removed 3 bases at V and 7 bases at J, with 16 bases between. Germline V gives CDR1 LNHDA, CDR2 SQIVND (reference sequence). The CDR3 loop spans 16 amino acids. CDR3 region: CASSMWTGALNSPLHF. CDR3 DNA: TGTGCCAGTAGTATGTGGACGGGGGCTCTCAATTCACCCCTCCACTTT.

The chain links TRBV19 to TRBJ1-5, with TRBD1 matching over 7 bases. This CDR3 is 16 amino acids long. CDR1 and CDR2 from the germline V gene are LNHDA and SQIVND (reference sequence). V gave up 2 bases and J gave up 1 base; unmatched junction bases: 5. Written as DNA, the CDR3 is TGTGCCAGTAGTATACCAGGGGGACCAAGCAATCAGCCCCAGCATTTT. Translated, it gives CASSIPGGPSNQPQHF. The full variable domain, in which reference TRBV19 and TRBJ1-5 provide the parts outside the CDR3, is DGGITQSPKYLFRKEGQNVTLSCEQNLNHDAMYWYRQDPGQGLRLIYYSQIVNDFQKGDIAEGYSVSREKKESFPLTVTSAQKNPTAFYLCASSIPGGPSNQPQHFGDGTRLSIL.

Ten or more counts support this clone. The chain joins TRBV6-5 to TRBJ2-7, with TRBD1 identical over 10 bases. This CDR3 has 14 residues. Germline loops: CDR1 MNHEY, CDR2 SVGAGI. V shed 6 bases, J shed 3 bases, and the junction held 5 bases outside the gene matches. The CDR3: CASRSGTGVYEQYF. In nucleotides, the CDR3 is TGTGCCAGCAGGTCTGGGACAGGGGTCTACGAGCAGTACTTC.

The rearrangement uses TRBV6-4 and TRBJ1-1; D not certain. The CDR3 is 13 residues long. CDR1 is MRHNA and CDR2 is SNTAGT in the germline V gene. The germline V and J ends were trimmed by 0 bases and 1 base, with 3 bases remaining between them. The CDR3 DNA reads TGTGCCAGCAGTGACTCCCCGAACACTGAAGCTTTCTTT. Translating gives CASSDSPNTEAFF.

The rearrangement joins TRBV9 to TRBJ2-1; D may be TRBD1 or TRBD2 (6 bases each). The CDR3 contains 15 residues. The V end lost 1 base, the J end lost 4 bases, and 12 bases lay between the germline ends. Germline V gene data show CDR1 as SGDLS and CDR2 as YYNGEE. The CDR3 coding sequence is TGTGCCAGCAGCGTATATGGGGGGCAGTACAATGAGCAGTTCTTC. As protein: CASSVYGGQYNEQFF.

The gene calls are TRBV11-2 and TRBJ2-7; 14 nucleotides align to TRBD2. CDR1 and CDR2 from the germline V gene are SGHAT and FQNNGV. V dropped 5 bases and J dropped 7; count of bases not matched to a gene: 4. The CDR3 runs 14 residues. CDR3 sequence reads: CASSLGLAGGEQYF. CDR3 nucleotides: TGTGCCAGCAGCCTTGGACTAGCGGGAGGTGAGCAGTACTTC.

The CDR3 DNA reads TGTGCCAGCAGTTTAGCCCCTCGGAGCCCTTACGAGCAGTACTTC. Its protein product is CASSLAPRSPYEQYF. The V gene is TRBV27, the J gene TRBJ2-7, with D uncertain. The CDR3 contains 15 residues. Germline loops: CDR1 MNHEY, CDR2 SMNVEV (reference sequence). V lost 2 bases and J 4 bases, leaving 15 bases between the germline ends.

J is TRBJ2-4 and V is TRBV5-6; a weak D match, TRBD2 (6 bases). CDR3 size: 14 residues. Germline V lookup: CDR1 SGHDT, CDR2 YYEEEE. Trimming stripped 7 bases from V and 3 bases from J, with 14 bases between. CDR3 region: CASRLGGDKNIQYF. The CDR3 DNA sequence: TGTGCCAGCCGGTTAGGAGGGGACAAAAACATTCAGTACTTC.

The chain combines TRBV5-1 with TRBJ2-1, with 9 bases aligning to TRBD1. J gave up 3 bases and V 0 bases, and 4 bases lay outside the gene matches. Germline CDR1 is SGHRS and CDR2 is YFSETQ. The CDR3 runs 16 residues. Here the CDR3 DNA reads TGCGCCAGCAGCTTGGCCCCGGGACAGGGCTACAATGAGCAGTTCTTC. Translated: CASSLAPGQGYNEQFF.

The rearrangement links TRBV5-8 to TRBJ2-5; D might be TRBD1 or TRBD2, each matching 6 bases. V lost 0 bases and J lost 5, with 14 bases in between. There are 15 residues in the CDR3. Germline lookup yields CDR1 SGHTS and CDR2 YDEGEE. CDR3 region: CASSLEGGATETQYF. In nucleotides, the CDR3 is TGTGCCAGCAGCTTGGAGGGGGGTGCTACGGAGACCCAGTACTTC. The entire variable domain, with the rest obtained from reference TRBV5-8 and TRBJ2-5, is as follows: EAGVTQSPTHLIKTRGQQATLRCSPISGHTSVYWYQQALGLGLQFLLWYDEGEERNRGNFPPRFSGRQFPNYSSELNVNALELEDSALYLCASSLEGGATETQYFGPGTRLLVL.

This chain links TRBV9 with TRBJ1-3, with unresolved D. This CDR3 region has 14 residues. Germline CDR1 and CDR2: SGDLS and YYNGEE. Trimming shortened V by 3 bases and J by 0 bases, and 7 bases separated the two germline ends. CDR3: CASSGTHSGNTIYF. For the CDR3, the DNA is TGTGCCAGCAGCGGGACCCACTCTGGAAACACCATATATTTT.

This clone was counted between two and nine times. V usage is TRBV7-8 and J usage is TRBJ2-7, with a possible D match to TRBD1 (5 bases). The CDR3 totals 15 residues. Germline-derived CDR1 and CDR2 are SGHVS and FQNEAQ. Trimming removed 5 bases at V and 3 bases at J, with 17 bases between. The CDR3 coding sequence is TGTGCCAGCAGCATCCCATCAGGGCCAAACTACGAGCAGTACTTC. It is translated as CASSIPSGPNYEQYF. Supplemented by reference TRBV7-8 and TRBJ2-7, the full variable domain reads GAGVSQSPRYKVAKRGQDVALRCDPISGHVSLFWYQQALGQGPEFLTYFQNEAQLDKSGLPSDRFFAERPEGSVSTLKIQRTQQEDSAVYLCASSIPSGPNYEQYFGPGTRLTVT.

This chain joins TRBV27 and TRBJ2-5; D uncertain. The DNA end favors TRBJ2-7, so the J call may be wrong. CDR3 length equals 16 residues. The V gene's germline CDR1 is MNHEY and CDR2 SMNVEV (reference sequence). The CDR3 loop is CASSLTLLSSSYEQYF. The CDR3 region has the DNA TGTGCCAGCAGTTTAACCCTACTTTCAAGCTCCTACGAGCAGTACTTC.